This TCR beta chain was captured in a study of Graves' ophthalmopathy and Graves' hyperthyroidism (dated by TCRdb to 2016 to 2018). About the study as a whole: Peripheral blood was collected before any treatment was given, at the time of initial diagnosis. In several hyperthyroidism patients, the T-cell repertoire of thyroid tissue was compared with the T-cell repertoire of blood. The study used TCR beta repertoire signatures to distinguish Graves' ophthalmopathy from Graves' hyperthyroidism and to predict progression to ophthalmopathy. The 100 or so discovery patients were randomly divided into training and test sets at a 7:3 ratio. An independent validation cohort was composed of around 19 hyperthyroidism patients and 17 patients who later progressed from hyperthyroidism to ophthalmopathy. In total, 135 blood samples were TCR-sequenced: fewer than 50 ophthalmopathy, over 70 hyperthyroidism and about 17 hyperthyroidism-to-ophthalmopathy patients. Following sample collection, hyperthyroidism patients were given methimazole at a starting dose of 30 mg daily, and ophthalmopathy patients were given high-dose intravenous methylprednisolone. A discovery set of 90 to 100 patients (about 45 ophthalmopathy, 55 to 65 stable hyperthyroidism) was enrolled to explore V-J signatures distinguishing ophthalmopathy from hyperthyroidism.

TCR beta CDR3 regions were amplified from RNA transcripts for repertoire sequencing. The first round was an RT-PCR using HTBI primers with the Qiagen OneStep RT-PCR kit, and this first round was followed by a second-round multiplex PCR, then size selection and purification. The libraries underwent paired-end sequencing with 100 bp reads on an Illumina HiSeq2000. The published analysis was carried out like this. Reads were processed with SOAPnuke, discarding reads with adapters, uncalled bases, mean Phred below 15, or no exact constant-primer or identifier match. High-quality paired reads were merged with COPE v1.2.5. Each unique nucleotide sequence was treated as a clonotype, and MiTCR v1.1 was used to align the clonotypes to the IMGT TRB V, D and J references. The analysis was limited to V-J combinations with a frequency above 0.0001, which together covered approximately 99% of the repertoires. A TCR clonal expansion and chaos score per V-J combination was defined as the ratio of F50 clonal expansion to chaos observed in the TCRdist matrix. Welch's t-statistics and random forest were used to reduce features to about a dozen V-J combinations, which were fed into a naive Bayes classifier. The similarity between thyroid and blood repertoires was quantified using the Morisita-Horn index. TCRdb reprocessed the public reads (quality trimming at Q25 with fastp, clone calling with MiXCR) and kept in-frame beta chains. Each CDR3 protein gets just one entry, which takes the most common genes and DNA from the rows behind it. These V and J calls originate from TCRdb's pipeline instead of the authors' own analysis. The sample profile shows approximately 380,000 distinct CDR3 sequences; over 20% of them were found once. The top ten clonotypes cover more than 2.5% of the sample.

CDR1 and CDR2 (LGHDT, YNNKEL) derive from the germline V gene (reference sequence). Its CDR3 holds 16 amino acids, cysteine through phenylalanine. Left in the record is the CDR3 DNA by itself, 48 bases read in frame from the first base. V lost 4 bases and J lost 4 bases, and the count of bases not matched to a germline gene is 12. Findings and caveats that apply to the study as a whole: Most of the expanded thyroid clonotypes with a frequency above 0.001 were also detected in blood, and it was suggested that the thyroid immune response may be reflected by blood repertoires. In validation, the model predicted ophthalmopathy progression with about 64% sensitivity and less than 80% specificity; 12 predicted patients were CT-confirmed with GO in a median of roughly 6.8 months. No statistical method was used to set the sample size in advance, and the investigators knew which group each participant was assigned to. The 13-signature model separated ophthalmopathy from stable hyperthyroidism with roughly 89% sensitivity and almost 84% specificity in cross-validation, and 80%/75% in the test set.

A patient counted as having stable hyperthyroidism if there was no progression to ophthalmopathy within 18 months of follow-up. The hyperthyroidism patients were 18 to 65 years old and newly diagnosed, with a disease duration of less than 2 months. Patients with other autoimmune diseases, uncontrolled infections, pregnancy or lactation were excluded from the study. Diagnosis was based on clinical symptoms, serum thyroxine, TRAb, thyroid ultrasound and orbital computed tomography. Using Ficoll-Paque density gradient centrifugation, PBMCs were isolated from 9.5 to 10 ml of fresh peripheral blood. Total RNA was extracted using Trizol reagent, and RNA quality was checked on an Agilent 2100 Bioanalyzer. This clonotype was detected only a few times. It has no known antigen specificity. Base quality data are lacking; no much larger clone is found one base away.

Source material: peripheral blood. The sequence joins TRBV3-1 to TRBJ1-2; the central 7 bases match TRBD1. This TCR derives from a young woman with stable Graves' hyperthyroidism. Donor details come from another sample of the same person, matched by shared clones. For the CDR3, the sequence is CASSPLVSGGGYGYTF. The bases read TGTGCCAGCAGCCCCTTGGTGTCAGGGGGAGGCTATGGCTACACCTTC.